This TCR beta chain was sequenced during a study of blood T cell repertoires in COVID-19. Study as a whole: Whether acute or convalescent, the COVID-19 samples came from the United States, Italy and Spain. Sources were T cells, B-cell-depleted T cells, or PBMCs; the material itself was cDNA or gDNA.

Per the authors' pipeline: Amplification with reference gene primers provided the estimates of nucleated cell counts. The repertoire was sequenced with immunoSEQ multiplex PCR; TCRdb's copy has only in-frame clones and lacks some. From that table come the V and J calls and clone size; the DNA was used to work out D and trimming. The repertoire holds about 180,000 clones, with 75% to 90% as singletons. CDR3 length equals 14 residues. CDR1 and CDR2 (germline): SEHNR, FQNEAQ (reference sequence). V lost 5 bases, J lost 9 bases, and 7 bases stayed unmatched. The V and J genes are TRBV7-9 and TRBJ2-1; TRBD1 matches 10 bases. The sample comprised peripheral blood. This clonotype originated in a man between 60 and 70 years old with acute or convalescent COVID-19. The CDR3 DNA is TGTGCCAGCAGCGTACGAGACAGGGGGCTTGAGCAGTTCTTC. It encodes CASSVRDRGLEQFF.